This T cell receptor beta chain was found in a study of post-analysis software for immune sequencing data. As for the study in general: Relapsing-remitting, secondary progressive and progressive-relapsing forms made up the multiple sclerosis disease courses.

Carried by the TCR beta cDNA libraries were unique molecular identifiers. Approximately 500,000 cDNA molecules were obtained per 1 to 10 million input T cells. TCRdb reanalysed the PCR reads using MiXCR and keeps one entry per CDR3 protein. The sample includes roughly 580,000 distinct CDR3 sequences, 44% of them seen just once. Regarding this clonotype: Its matching antigen is unknown.

Germline V gives CDR1 SQVTM, CDR2 ANQGSEA. V was cut by 8 bases and J by 4 bases, with 20 bases left in between. The CDR3 runs 14 residues. Study-wide results and caveats: Patients showed TRBV5-6, TRBV5-1 and TRBV20-1 among 4 or 5 TRBV segments more frequent than in controls. Relative to controls, patients with multiple sclerosis showed significantly lower normalized Chao1 diversity.

The rearrangement joins TRBV29-1 to TRBJ2-5; tentatively, D is TRBD1 (5 bases). The sequence was obtained from a girl aged 10 to 17 with multiple sclerosis. Source material: blood. The CDR3 loop reads CSSANKQVPETQYF. The DNA for the CDR3 is TGCAGCTCCGCGAACAAACAGGTCCCAGAGACCCAGTACTTC.